This TCR beta chain appears in the sequencing data of a study of PD-1 blockade in mismatch repair-deficient tumors. Study outcomes and limitations: Tumor-resident clones, often undetectable pretreatment in blood, expanded then contracted after pembrolizumab.

Mismatch repair deficiency was confirmed in all patients, by PCR or immunohistochemistry. The TCR-sequenced patients were a few responders to pembrolizumab. Sequencing was performed with immunoSEQ multiplex PCR; in TCRdb, only in-frame clones are kept and a portion is missing. Among about 100,000 clones, 70% to 85% were seen once, and the ten largest hold roughly 6.3%. Remarks on this clone: The antigen remains unidentified.

Germline V CDR1 and CDR2: PRHDT, FYEKMQ (reference sequence). Trimming pared 2 bases from V and 4 bases from J, leaving 12 bases between. The CDR3 is 15 amino acids. This TCR was sampled from an adult with mismatch repair-deficient cancer. The chain uses TRBV13 and TRBJ1-3; D perhaps matches TRBD1 (6 bases). This material consisted of peripheral blood, taken about 36 weeks after starting pembrolizumab. In DNA form, the CDR3 reads TGTGCCAGCAGCTTAAGAAGGACAGCCGGAAACACCATATATTTT. It codes for CASSLRRTAGNTIYF. The full variable domain, with the rest looked up from reference TRBV13 and TRBJ1-3, is AAGVIQSPRHLIKEKRETATLKCYPIPRHDTVYWYQQGPGQDPQFLISFYEKMQSDKGSIPDRFSAQQFSDYHSELNMSSLELGDSALYFCASSLRRTAGNTIYFGEGSWLTVV.